Below are 14 T cell receptor beta chains sequenced from a single sample in a study of blood T cell repertoires in COVID-19. Measured with immunoSEQ multiplex PCR; TCRdb has only the in-frame clones, and not every one. The table has a few hundred thousand clones, around 89% seen once. Sample: peripheral blood. The receptors derive from a woman between 50 and 59 years old with COVID-19, enrolled during active disease.

This sequence joins TRBV27 and TRBJ2-3; TRBD2 aligns across 8 bases. This CDR3 contains 17 residues. The germline V gene has CDR1 MNHEY and CDR2 SMNVEV (reference sequence). V gave up 4 bases and J gave up 3 bases; unmatched junction bases: 12. The CDR3 region is CASSWSGRGSLTDTQYF. Here the CDR3 DNA reads TGTGCCAGCAGTTGGAGCGGGAGAGGTAGTTTGACAGATACGCAGTATTTT.

This chain joins TRBV14 and TRBJ2-7, with TRBD2 identical over 14 bases. CDR1 is SGHDN, CDR2 FVKESK, per germline. The CDR3 covers 17 residues. The trim removed 4 bases at V and 7 bases at J, leaving 12 bases unmatched. For the CDR3, the DNA is TGTGCCAGCAGCCCTATGCGGACTAGCGGGAGGTTCGGGGAGCAGTACTTC. Residues: CASSPMRTSGRFGEQYF. The full variable domain, rest sourced from reference TRBV14 and TRBJ2-7, is EAGVTQFPSHSVIEKGQTVTLRCDPISGHDNLYWYRRVMGKEIKFLLHFVKESKQDESGMPNNRFLAERTGGTYSTLKVQPAELEDSGVYFCASSPMRTSGRFGEQYFGPGTRLTVT.

The chain has TRBV29-1 and TRBJ1-5; D remains unclear. Germline CDR1 reads SQVTM; CDR2 reads ANQGSEA. The CDR3 length is 13 residues. V was trimmed by 6 bases and J by 5 bases, leaving 14 bases between them. CDR3 sequence (DNA): TGCAGCGTGGCCCCAGGTACACATCAGCCCCAGCATTTT. Its translation is CSVAPGTHQPQHF. Full variable domain (outside the CDR3, taken from reference TRBV29-1 and TRBJ1-5): SAVISQKPSRDICQRGTSLTIQCQVDSQVTMMFWYRQQPGQSLTLIATANQGSEATYESGFVIDKFPISRPNLTFSTLTVSNMSPEDSSIYLCSVAPGTHQPQHFGDGTRLSIL.

CDR3 coding DNA: TGCAGTGCTAGTCTCCACCGGGGGGCCCCGGGGAAACTGTTTTTT. Its protein is CSASLHRGAPGKLFF. The chain has TRBV20-1 and TRBJ1-4, with D perhaps TRBD1 (6 bases). CDR1 and CDR2 (germline): DFQATT, SNEGSKA (reference sequence). The CDR3 extends over 15 amino acids. Trimming took off 3 bases at V and 11 bases at J, with 22 bases between the two ends.

This chain joins TRBV19 and TRBJ1-1, with unresolved D. Germline V lookup: CDR1 LNHDA, CDR2 SQIVND (reference sequence). Trimming left V 9 bases short and J 5 bases short, with 19 bases between. The CDR3 is made up of 14 amino acids. For the CDR3, the DNA is TGTGCCAGCATACCTGGGGAGTTGAGGACTGAAGCTTTCTTT. It yields the protein CASIPGELRTEAFF. Supplemented by reference TRBV19 and TRBJ1-1, the full variable domain reads DGGITQSPKYLFRKEGQNVTLSCEQNLNHDAMYWYRQDPGQGLRLIYYSQIVNDFQKGDIAEGYSVSREKKESFPLTVTSAQKNPTAFYLCASIPGELRTEAFFGQGTRLTVV.

The rearrangement links TRBV4-1 to TRBJ1-1; D remains ambiguous. The germline CDR1 and CDR2 sequences are MGHRA and YSYEKL. V dropped 1 base and J dropped 4 bases, with 13 bases sitting between them. The CDR3 is 15 amino acids. The DNA for the CDR3 is TGCGCCAGCAGCCAAGGGTTGGCGGTAGGCACTGAAGCTTTCTTT. The encoded protein is CASSQGLAVGTEAFF.

The V call is TRBV5-1, the J call TRBJ1-5, with D unresolved. CDR1 and CDR2 from the germline V gene are SGHRS and YFSETQ. There are 14 residues in the CDR3. V lost 0 bases to trimming and J lost 4 bases, with 8 bases between them. CDR3 in amino acids: CASSLGTPNQPQHF. CDR3 DNA sequence: TGCGCCAGCAGCTTGGGAACACCGAATCAGCCCCAGCATTTT.

This chain links TRBV19 with TRBJ1-2; 9 bases fit TRBD1. Germline V gene data show CDR1 as LNHDA and CDR2 as SQIVND (reference sequence). The CDR3 is 18 amino acids. Trimming took 1 base from V and 5 from J; bases not matched to a gene: 14. The CDR3 reads CASSIVSPRGTGTYGYTF. The CDR3 DNA reads as TGTGCCAGTAGTATAGTATCCCCCCGCGGGACAGGGACATATGGCTACACCTTC.

J is TRBJ2-1 and V is TRBV5-1, with 7 bases aligning to TRBD1. Germline V gene sequence: CDR1 SGHRS, CDR2 YFSETQ. V shed 3 bases and J 1 base; nucleotides not matched to a gene: 10. The CDR3 is made up of 17 amino acids. The CDR3 coding sequence is TGCGCCAGCAGCTCCCCGACAGGGCAGCGGTCCTACAATGAGCAGTTCTTC. Its translation is CASSSPTGQRSYNEQFF.

The chain couples TRBV7-9 to TRBJ2-1; tentative D call: TRBD1 (5 bases). This CDR3 comprises 14 residues. V lost 1 base to trimming and J lost 5 bases, with 9 bases between them. In germline, CDR1 is SEHNR, CDR2 FQNEAQ (reference sequence). The CDR3 spells CASSLVDSNNEQFF. The CDR3, as DNA: TGTGCCAGCAGCTTAGTAGACAGCAACAATGAGCAGTTCTTC.

This chain connects TRBV5-4 to TRBJ2-1, with D hard to call. Trimming took off 3 bases at V and 2 bases at J, with 12 bases between the two ends. CDR1 SGHNT and CDR2 YYREEE come from the germline V gene (reference sequence). The CDR3 sequence is 15 residues long. The CDR3 DNA sequence: TGTGCCAGCAGCTCGGCCCCTGGGCCCTACAATGAGCAGTTCTTC. Translation gives CASSSAPGPYNEQFF. Looking up the rest from reference TRBV5-4 and TRBJ2-1 gives the full variable domain: ETGVTQSPTHLIKTRGQQVTLRCSSQSGHNTVSWYQQALGQGPQFIFQYYREEENGRGNFPPRFSGLQFPNYSSELNVNALELDDSALYLCASSSAPGPYNEQFFGPGTRLTVL.

The rearrangement uses TRBV4-1 and TRBJ1-2; D call uncertain. V lost 1 base, J lost 12 bases, and 24 bases lay in between. Germline V gives CDR1 MGHRA, CDR2 YSYEKL. The CDR3 has 16 amino acids. The CDR3 reads CASSQVRHRSGVLHTF. In DNA form, the CDR3 reads TGCGCCAGCAGCCAAGTGAGGCATCGAAGTGGAGTGTTACACACCTTC.

V usage is TRBV12-3 or TRBV12-4 and J usage is TRBJ2-5; D is possibly TRBD1 (6 bases). V was shortened by 6 bases and J by 3 bases, with 11 bases between the two germline ends. The CDR3 is 13 residues long. The CDR3 coding sequence is TGTGCCAGCAGCTCTTGGACAGAAGAGACCCAGTACTTC. Its protein product is CASSSWTEETQYF.

V gene TRBV2 combines with J gene TRBJ2-3; unclear D gene. The CDR3 sequence is 12 residues long. CDR1 SNHLY and CDR2 FYNNEI come from the germline V gene. Trimming cost V 8 bases and J 5 bases, with 11 bases left between them. DNA for the CDR3: TGTGCCAGCGGCGGCTACGGAGATACGCAGTATTTT. Translation: CASGGYGDTQYF.